Listed below are T cell receptor beta chains from one sample, sequenced in a study of blood T cell repertoires in COVID-19. Produced via immunoSEQ multiplex PCR; TCRdb's table is partial and in-frame only. The sample includes some 100,000 clones, about nine tenths seen only once; the top ten take around 0.94%. What was sequenced was peripheral blood. These receptors originate from a man in his sixties with acute or convalescent COVID-19. The CDR3 runs from the conserved cysteine through the conserved F or W. Fields, in order: V gene, J gene, D gene, clone size, CDR3 protein, CDR3 DNA. The D gene is left open where the match is weak. Size values are once, few and many counts, or a class for expanded clones, and some rows have none.

TRBV19	TRBJ1-1	.	.	CASSITGRDTEAFF	TGTGCCAGTAGTATTACAGGGAGAGACACTGAAGCTTTCTTT
TRBV3-1/TRBV3-2	TRBJ1-2	TRBD1	.	CASSHWDRANYGYTF	TGTGCCAGCAGCCACTGGGACAGGGCTAACTATGGCTACACCTTC
TRBV5-1	TRBJ2-1	.	.	CASSLESAGYNEQFF	TGCGCCAGCAGCTTGGAATCAGCGGGTTACAATGAGCAGTTCTTC
TRBV30	TRBJ1-2	.	.	CAWRTDSNYGYTF	TGTGCCTGGAGAACGGACTCTAACTATGGCTACACCTTC
TRBV19	TRBJ2-2	TRBD2	.	CASSIGASGANTGELFF	TGTGCCAGTAGTATCGGGGCTAGCGGAGCGAACACCGGGGAGCTGTTTTTT
TRBV2	TRBJ2-1	.	once	CASRIVIGSSYNEQFF	TGTGCCAGCAGAATCGTGATCGGTTCCTCCTACAATGAGCAGTTCTTC
TRBV19	TRBJ1-6	.	.	CASSIEGAPNSPLHF	TGTGCCAGTAGTATAGAGGGGGCGCCCAATTCACCCCTCCACTTT
TRBV19	TRBJ2-1	TRBD2	.	CASSIPGLAHNEQFF	TGTGCCAGTAGTATTCCCGGACTAGCCCACAATGAGCAGTTCTTC
TRBV14	TRBJ2-1	.	.	CASSLSGTRSSYNEQFF	TGTGCCAGCAGCCTTTCCGGGACTCGCTCCTCCTACAATGAGCAGTTCTTC
TRBV10-1	TRBJ2-4	.	.	CASSERGSYQAKNIQYF	TGCGCCAGCAGTGAGAGGGGGTCCTATCAGGCCAAAAACATTCAGTACTTC
TRBV7-6	TRBJ2-6	.	.	CASSSQLAFSGANVLTF	TGTGCCAGCAGCTCCCAGTTGGCTTTTTCGGGGGCCAACGTCCTGACTTTC
TRBV6-2/TRBV6-3	TRBJ1-1	.	.	CASSRLGQGVGAFF	TGTGCCAGCAGTCGCTTGGGGCAGGGCGTTGGAGCTTTCTTT
TRBV5-1	TRBJ2-5	TRBD2	.	CASSLVGSGAQETQYF	TGCGCCAGCAGCTTGGTTGGTAGCGGGGCACAAGAGACCCAGTACTTC
TRBV5-4	TRBJ1-1	.	.	CASSLIGAVNTEAFF	TGTGCCAGCAGCTTGATAGGGGCGGTGAACACTGAAGCTTTCTTT
TRBV5-1	TRBJ1-3	.	.	CASSPREGDGNTIYF	TGCGCCAGCAGCCCCCGGGAGGGCGATGGAAACACCATATATTTT
TRBV29-1	TRBJ2-7	TRBD1	.	CSVATGRYEQYF	TGCAGCGTTGCGACAGGGCGCTACGAGCAGTACTTC
TRBV3-1/TRBV3-2	TRBJ2-7	TRBD1	once	CASSRRFRDRPYEQYF	TGTGCCAGCAGCCGAAGATTCCGGGACAGACCCTACGAGCAGTACTTC
TRBV5-5	TRBJ2-1	.	.	CASSLSAAIYNEQFF	TGTGCCAGCAGCTTATCAGCGGCGATCTACAATGAGCAGTTCTTC
TRBV7-3	TRBJ2-3	TRBD2	.	CASSRREATDTQYF	TGTGCCAGCAGCCGACGGGAGGCAACAGATACGCAGTATTTT
TRBV11-3	TRBJ2-5	TRBD1	.	CASSLDRLRGETQYF	TGTGCCAGCAGCTTAGATCGGCTCAGGGGGGAGACCCAGTACTTC
TRBV10-3	TRBJ2-7	.	.	CAISEPYRVTYEQYF	TGTGCCATCAGTGAGCCATACAGGGTAACCTACGAGCAGTACTTC
TRBV9	TRBJ1-2	.	.	CASSPHGGPYGYTF	TGTGCCAGCAGCCCACATGGAGGACCCTATGGCTACACCTTC
TRBV11-2	TRBJ1-3	TRBD1	.	CASSFSGTVSGNTIYF	TGTGCCAGCAGCTTCTCCGGGACAGTCTCTGGAAACACCATATATTTT
TRBV19	TRBJ1-2	.	.	CASSSGSPNYGYTF	TGTGCCAGTAGTAGCGGCAGCCCGAACTATGGCTACACCTTC
TRBV10-3	TRBJ2-3	TRBD2	.	CAIRVRRERTDTQYF	TGTGCCATCAGAGTACGGCGGGAGAGGACAGATACGCAGTATTTT
TRBV30	TRBJ2-5	.	.	CAWSPGLQETQYF	TGTGCCTGGTCACCGGGACTTCAAGAGACCCAGTACTTC
TRBV18	TRBJ2-1	.	.	CASSPRGSSYNEQFF	TGTGCCAGCTCACCTAGGGGGAGCTCCTACAATGAGCAGTTCTTC
TRBV10-3	TRBJ2-1	TRBD2	.	CAISPGTSGRADIYNEQFF	TGTGCCATCAGCCCCGGGACTAGCGGGAGGGCCGATATCTACAATGAGCAGTTCTTC
TRBV10-3	TRBJ1-1	TRBD1	once	CAIRMDRGETEAFF	TGTGCCATCAGGATGGACAGGGGGGAAACTGAAGCTTTCTTT
TRBV3-1/TRBV3-2	TRBJ2-5	TRBD2	.	CASSLRLAGSQETQYF	TGTGCCAGCAGCCTACGACTAGCGGGGAGCCAAGAGACCCAGTACTTC
TRBV24-1	TRBJ2-5	.	.	CATSDPRVGQETQYF	TGTGCCACCAGTGATCCCAGGGTCGGGCAAGAGACCCAGTACTTC